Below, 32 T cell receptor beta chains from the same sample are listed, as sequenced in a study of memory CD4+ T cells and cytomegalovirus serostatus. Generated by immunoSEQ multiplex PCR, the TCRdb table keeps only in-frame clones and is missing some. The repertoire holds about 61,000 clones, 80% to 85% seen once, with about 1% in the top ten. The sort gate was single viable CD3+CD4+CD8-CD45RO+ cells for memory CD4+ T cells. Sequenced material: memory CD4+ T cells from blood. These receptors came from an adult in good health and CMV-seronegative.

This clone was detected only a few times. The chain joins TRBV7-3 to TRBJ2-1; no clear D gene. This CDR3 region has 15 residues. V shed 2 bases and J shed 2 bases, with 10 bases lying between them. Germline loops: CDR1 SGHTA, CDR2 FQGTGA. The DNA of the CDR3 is TGTGCCAGCAGCTTAGGTACCGCAACCTACAATGAGCAGTTCTTC. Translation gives CASSLGTATYNEQFF.

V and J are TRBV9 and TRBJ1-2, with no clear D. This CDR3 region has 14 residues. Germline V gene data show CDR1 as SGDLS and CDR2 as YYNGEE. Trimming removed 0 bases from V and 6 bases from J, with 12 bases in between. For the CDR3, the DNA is TGTGCCAGCAGCGTAGGGAGGACCGGGGATGGCTACACCTTC. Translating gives CASSVGRTGDGYTF.

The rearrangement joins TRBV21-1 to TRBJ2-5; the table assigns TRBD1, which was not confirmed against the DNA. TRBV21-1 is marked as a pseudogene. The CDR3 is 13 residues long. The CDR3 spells CARETGCLETQYF. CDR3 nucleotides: TGTGCCAGAGAGACAGGGTGCTTGGAGACCCAGTACTTC.

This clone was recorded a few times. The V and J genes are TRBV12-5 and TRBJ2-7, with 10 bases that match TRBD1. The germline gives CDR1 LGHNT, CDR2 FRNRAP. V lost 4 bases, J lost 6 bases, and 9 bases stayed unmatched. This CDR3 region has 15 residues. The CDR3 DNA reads TGTGCTAGTGGTTCGGGACAAGGGACAGGGGTCGAGCAGTACTTC. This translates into CASGSGQGTGVEQYF.

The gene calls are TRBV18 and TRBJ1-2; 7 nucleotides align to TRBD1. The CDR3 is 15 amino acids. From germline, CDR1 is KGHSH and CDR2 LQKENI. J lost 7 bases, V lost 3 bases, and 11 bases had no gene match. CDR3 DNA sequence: TGTGCCAGCTCACCCACAGGGGAGGGGGCCCGTGGCTACACCTTC. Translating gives CASSPTGEGARGYTF.

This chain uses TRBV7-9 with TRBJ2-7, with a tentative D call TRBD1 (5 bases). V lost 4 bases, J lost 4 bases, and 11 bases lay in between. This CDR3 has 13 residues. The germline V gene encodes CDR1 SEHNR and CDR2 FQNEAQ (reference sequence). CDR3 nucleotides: TGTGCCAGCAGCTCCTCAGGGATATACGAGCAGTACTTC. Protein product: CASSSSGIYEQYF.

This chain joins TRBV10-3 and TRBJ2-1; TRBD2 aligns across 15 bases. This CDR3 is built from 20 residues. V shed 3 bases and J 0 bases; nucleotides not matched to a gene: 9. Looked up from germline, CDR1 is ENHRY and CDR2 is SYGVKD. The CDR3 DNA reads TGTGCCATCAGTGACCCTGGACTAGCGGGGGGGCCGAGCTCCTACAATGAGCAGTTCTTC. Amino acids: CAISDPGLAGGPSSYNEQFF.

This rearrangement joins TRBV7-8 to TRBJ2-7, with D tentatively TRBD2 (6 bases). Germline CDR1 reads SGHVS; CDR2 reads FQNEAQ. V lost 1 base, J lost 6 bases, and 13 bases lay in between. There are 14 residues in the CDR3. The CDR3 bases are TGTGCCAGCAGCTTAGGGGGAGGAACCGGCGAGCAGTACTTC. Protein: CASSLGGGTGEQYF.

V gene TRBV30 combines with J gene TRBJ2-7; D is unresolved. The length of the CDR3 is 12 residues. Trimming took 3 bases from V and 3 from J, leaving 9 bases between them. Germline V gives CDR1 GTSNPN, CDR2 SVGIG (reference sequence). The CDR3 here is CAWSLGVYEQYF. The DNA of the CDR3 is TGTGCCTGGAGCCTGGGTGTCTACGAGCAGTACTTC.

The CDR3 sequence: CASSYSTGVPETQYF. The CDR3 DNA reads as TGTGCCAGCAGTTACTCGACGGGAGTTCCCGAGACCCAGTACTTC. The chain employs TRBV6-5 and TRBJ2-5; perhaps TRBD2 as D (6 bases). Germline values: CDR1 MNHEY, CDR2 SVGAGI. The CDR3 extends over 15 amino acids. The ends were cut back, 0 bases at V and 5 bases at J, with 13 bases in the middle.

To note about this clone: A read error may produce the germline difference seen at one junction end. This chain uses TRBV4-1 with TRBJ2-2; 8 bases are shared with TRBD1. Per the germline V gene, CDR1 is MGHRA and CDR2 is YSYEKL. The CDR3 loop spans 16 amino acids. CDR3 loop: CASRSTGVGNAGELFF. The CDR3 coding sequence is TGCGCCAGCAGGTCGACAGGGGTTGGGAACGCCGGGGAGCTGTTTTTT.

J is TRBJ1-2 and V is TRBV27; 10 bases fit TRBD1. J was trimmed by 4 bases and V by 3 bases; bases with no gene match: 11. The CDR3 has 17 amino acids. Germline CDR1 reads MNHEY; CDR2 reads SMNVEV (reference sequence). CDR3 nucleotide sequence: TGTGCCAGCAGTTTGACAGGGGGCGCGAGTTTTCTCTATGGCTACACCTTC. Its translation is CASSLTGGASFLYGYTF.

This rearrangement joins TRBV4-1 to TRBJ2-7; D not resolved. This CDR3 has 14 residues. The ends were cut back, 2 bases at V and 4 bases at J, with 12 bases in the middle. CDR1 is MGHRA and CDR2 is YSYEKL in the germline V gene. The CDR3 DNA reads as TGCGCCAGCAGCCAATCCCCGTCCTCGTACGAGCAGTACTTC. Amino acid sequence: CASSQSPSSYEQYF.

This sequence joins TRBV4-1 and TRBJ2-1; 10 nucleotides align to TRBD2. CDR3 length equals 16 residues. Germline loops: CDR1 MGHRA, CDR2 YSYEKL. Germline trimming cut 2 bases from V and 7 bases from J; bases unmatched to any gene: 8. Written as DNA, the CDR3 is TGCGCCAGCAGCCAATGGGGGCTAGCGGGGGCAAATGAGCAGTTCTTC. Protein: CASSQWGLAGANEQFF.

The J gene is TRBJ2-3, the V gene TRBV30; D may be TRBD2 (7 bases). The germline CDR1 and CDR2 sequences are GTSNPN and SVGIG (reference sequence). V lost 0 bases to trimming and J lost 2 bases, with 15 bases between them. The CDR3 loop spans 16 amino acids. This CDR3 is CAWSVGTGGPTDTQYF. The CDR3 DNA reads TGTGCCTGGAGTGTTGGAACGGGGGGCCCCACAGATACGCAGTATTTT.

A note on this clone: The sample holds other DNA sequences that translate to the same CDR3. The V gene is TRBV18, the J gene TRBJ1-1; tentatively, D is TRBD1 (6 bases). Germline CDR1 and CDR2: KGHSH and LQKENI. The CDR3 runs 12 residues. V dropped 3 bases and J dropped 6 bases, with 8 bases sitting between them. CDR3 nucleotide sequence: TGTGCCAGCTCACCCCAGGGGTCTGAAGCTTTCTTT. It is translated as CASSPQGSEAFF.

The CDR3 DNA sequence: TGTGCCAGCAGCCTCCGGGACAGGGATGGCTACACCTTC. As protein: CASSLRDRDGYTF. The chain joins TRBV25-1 to TRBJ1-2, with 9 nucleotides matching TRBD1. Germline assignment: CDR1 MGHDK and CDR2 SYGVNS. With V trimmed by 6 bases and J by 6 bases, 5 bases remained unmatched. This CDR3 is 13 amino acids long.

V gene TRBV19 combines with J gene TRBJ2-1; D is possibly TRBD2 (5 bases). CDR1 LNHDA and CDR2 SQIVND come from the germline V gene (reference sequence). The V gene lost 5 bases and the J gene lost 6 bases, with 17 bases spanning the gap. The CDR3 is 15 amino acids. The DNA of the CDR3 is TGTGCCAGTAGTTCGGGTTTCGGACTGAGCAATGAGCAGTTCTTC. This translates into CASSSGFGLSNEQFF.

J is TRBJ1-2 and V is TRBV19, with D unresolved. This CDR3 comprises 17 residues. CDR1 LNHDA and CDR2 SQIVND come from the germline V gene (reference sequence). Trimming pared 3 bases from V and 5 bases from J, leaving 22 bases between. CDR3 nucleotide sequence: TGTGCCAGTAGTATGCCGTCTTCCCGTTCGGGTCGGTATGGCTACACCTTC. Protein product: CASSMPSSRSGRYGYTF.

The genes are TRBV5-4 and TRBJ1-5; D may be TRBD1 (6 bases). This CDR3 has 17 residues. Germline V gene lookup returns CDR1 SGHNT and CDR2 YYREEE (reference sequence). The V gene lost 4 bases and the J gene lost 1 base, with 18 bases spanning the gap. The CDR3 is CASSLGGGGLSNQPQHF. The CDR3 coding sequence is TGTGCCAGCAGCCTCGGCGGGGGGGGGCTGAGCAATCAGCCCCAGCATTTT.

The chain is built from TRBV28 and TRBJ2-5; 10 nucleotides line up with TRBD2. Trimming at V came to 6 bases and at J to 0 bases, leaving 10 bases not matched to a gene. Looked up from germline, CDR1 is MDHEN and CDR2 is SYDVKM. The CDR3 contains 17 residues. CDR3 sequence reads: CASRDSSGRGNQETQYF. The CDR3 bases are TGTGCCAGCAGGGACTCAAGCGGGAGGGGAAACCAAGAGACCCAGTACTTC.

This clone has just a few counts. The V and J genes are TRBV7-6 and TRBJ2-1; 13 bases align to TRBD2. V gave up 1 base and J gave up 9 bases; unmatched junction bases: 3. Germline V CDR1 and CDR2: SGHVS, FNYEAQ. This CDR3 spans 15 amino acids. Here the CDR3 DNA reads TGTGCCAGCAGCTTAGGGACTAGCGGGAGTACTGAGCAGTTCTTC. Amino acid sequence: CASSLGTSGSTEQFF.

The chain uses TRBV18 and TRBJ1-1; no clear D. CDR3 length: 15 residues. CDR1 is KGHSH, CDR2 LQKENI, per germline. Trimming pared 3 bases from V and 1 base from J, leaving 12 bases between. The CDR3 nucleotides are TGTGCCAGCTCACCGGATAGACCGCGGAACACTGAAGCTTTCTTT. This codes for CASSPDRPRNTEAFF.

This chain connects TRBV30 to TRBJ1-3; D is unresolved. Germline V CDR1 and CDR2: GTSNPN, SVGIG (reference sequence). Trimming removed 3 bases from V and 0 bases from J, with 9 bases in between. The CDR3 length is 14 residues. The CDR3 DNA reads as TGTGCCTGGAGCCCCAATCTCTCTGGAAACACCATATATTTT. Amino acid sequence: CAWSPNLSGNTIYF.

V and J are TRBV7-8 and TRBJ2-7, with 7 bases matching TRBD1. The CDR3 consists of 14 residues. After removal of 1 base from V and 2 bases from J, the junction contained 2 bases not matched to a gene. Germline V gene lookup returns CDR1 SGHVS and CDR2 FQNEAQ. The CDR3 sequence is CASSLGTGPYEQYF. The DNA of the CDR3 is TGTGCCAGCAGCTTAGGGACAGGACCCTACGAGCAGTACTTC.

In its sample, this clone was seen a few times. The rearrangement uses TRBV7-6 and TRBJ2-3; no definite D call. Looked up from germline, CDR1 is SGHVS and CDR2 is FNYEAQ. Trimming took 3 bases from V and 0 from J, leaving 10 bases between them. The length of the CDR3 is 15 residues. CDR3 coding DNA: TGTGCCAGCAGCTTCTTCGGTCTTAGCACAGATACGCAGTATTTT. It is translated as CASSFFGLSTDTQYF.

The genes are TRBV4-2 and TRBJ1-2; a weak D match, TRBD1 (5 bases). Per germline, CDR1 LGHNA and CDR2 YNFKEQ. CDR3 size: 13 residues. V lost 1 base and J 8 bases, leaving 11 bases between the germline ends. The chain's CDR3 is CASSQGSGLGYTF. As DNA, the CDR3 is TGTGCCAGCAGCCAAGGATCAGGGCTCGGCTACACCTTC.

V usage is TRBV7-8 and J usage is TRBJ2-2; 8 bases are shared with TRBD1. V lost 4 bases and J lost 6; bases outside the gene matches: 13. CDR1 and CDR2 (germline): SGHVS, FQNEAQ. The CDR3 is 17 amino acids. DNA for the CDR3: TGTGCCAGCAGCTCCAAATCCGGGACAGGCGGTCCCGGGGAGCTGTTTTTT. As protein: CASSSKSGTGGPGELFF.

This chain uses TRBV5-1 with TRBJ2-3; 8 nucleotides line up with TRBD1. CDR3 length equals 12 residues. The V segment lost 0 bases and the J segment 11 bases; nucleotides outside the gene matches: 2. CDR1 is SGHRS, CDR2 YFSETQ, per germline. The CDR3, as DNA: TGCGCCAGCAGCTTGGCGGGGACAGGGCAGTATTTT. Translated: CASSLAGTGQYF. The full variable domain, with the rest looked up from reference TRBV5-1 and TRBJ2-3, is KAGVTQTPRYLIKTRGQQVTLSCSPISGHRSVSWYQQTPGQGLQFLFEYFSETQRNKGNFPGRFSGRQFSNSRSEMNVSTLELGDSALYLCASSLAGTGQYFGPGTRLTVL.

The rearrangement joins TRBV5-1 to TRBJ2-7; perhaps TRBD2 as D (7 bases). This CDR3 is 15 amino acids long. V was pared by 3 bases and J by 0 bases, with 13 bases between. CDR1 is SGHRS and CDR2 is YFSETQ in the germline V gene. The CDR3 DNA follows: TGCGCCAGCAGCTGGGCGGGGGCCTTCTCCTACGAGCAGTACTTC. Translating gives CASSWAGAFSYEQYF.

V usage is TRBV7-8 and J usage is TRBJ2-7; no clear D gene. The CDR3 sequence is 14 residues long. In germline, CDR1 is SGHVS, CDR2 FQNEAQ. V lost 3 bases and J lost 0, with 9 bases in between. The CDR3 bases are TGTGCCAGCAGCTTCTCTCCAGGCTCCTACGAGCAGTACTTC. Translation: CASSFSPGSYEQYF.

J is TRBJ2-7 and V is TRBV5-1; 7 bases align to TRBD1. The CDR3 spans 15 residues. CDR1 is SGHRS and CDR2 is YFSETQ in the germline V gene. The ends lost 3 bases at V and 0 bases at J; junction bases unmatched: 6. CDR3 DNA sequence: TGCGCCAGCAGCTCGGGACAGACAAGCTCCTACGAGCAGTACTTC. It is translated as CASSSGQTSSYEQYF.